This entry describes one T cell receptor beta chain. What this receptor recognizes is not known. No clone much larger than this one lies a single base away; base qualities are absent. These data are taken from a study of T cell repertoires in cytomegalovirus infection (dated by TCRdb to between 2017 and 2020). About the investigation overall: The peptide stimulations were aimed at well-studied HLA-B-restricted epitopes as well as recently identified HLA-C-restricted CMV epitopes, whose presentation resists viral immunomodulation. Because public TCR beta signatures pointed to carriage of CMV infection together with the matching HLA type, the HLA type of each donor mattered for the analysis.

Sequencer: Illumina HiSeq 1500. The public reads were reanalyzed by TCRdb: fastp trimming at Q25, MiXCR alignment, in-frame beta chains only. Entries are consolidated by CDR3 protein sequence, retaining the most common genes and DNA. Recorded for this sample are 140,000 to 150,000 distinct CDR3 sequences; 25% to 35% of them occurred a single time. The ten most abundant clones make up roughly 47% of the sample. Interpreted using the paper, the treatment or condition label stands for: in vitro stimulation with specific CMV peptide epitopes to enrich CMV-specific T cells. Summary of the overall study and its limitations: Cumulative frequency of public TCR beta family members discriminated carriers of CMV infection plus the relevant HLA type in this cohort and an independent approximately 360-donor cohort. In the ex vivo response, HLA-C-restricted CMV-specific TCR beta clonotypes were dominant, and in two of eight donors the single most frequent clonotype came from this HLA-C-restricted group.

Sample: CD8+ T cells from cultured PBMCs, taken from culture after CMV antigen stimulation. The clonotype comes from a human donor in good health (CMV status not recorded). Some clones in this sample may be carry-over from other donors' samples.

The CDR3 is CASSLSSPGHSHEQFF. Read as DNA, the sequence is TGTGCCAGCAGTTTGAGCTCGCCGGGACACAGCCATGAGCAGTTCTTC. The rearranged segments are TRBV27 and TRBJ2-1, and possibly TRBD1, on 6 matching bases. The CDR3 goes from the cysteine to the phenylalanine over 16 residues. Kept here is only the CDR3 DNA, which spans 48 bases and is read in frame from base 1. The germline V gene encodes CDR1 MNHEY and CDR2 SMNVEV (reference sequence). Trimming at the junction amounts to 3 bases on V and 8 bases on J, and the germline ends lie 20 bases apart.